This TCR beta chain appears in the sequencing data of a study of beta chain features in type 1 diabetes. With regard to this clone: The antigen is not known. Other nucleotide sequences in the sample specify the same CDR3.

Findings and caveats of the study: Moderate but significant shortening of TCRB CDR3s was recorded in all four CD4+ subsets from Type 1 diabetes patients.

Expressed TCRB transcripts were sequenced because the entire RNA isolate underwent reverse transcription. Assay used: immunoSEQ multiplex PCR; TCRdb lists only in-frame clones, some missing. In the table there are hundreds of thousands of clones, 13% of which are singletons. Germline loops: CDR1 SNHLY, CDR2 FYNNEI. The CDR3 has 13 amino acids. Trimming took off 8 bases at V and 3 bases at J, with 14 bases between the two ends. Sample: naive CD4+ T cells from blood. This receptor was identified in a man between 18 and 35 years old with type 1 diabetes. The rearrangement links TRBV2 to TRBJ2-7; D is unclear. CDR3 nucleotide sequence: TGTGCCAGCTCCGCAGGCAGTTACTACGAGCAGTACTTC. Translating gives CASSAGSYYEQYF.